This TCR beta chain stems from a study of identical twins. General study results and limits: A partial confounding effect on zero-insertion analyses could come from invariant MAIT and iNKT cells. Beta out-of-frame twin sharing showed a weaker excess.

One entry per CDR3 protein results from TCRdb running MiXCR on the 5' RACE reads. The sample consists of hundreds of thousands of distinct CDR3 sequences, 5.5% to 6.5% of them appearing once. At least ten counts were recorded for this clonotype. Antigen: not known. Trimming cost V 6 bases and J 3 bases; bases outside gene matches: 6. The CDR3 totals 14 residues. Per germline, CDR1 LGHNA and CDR2 YSLEER. Sequenced input: naive T cells sorted from blood. The chain joins TRBV4-3 to TRBJ2-7; 9 bases are a match to TRBD2. This TCR was sampled from a man between 18 and 35 years old in good health. CDR3 loop: CASRSGGGDYEQYF. The CDR3 DNA sequence: TGCGCCAGCAGGTCGGGCGGGGGGGACTACGAGCAGTACTTC.